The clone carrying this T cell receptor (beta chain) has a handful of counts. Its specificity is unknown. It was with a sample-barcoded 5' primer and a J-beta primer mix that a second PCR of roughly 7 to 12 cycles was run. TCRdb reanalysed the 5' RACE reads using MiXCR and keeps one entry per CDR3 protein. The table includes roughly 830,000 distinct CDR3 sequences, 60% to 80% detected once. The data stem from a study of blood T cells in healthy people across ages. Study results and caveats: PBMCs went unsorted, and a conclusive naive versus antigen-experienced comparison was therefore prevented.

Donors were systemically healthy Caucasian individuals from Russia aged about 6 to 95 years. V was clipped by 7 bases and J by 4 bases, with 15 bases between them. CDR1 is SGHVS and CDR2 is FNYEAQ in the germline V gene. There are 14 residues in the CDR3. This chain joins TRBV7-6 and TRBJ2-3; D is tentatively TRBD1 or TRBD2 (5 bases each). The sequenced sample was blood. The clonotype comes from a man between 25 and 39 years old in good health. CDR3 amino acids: CASTPGAASDTQYF. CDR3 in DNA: TGTGCCAGCACCCCCGGGGCGGCGTCAGATACGCAGTATTTT.